These T cell receptor beta chains were read from a single sample in a study of T cell changes during pregnancy in multiple sclerosis. Sequencing was performed with immunoSEQ multiplex PCR; in TCRdb, only in-frame clones are kept and a portion is missing. The table shows tens of thousands of clones, with roughly 89% occurring only once. Sample: peripheral blood, taken in the second trimester of pregnancy. These receptors were collected from a female donor with multiple sclerosis, enrolled in a pregnancy study. The CDR3 runs from the conserved cysteine through the conserved F or W. A D gene is named only where the DNA matches it firmly. Clone sizes are given selectively: once, few, many, or a class where the clone is expanded.

j_gene	abundance	v_gene	d_gene	len	CDR3nt	CDR3aa
TRBJ2-7	-	TRBV7-9	TRBD2	18	TGTGCCAGCACCAAAAACCCGGGACTAGCGGGAACGACCTACGAGCAGTACTTC	CASTKNPGLAGTTYEQYF
TRBJ1-5	-	TRBV10-3	-	15	TGTGCCATCAGTGAGTCGGCGGAAAGAAATCAGCCCCAGCATTTT	CAISESAERNQPQHF
TRBJ1-2	-	TRBV7-9	TRBD1	15	TGTGCCAGCAGCTTATTGACAGGGGAGAGCTATGGCTACACCTTC	CASSLLTGESYGYTF
TRBJ1-2	-	TRBV5-5	-	12	TGTGCCAGCAGCTTGGCGCGGGGGGGCTACACCTTC	CASSLARGGYTF
TRBJ1-1	-	TRBV5-1	TRBD1	14	TGCGCCAGCAGCTTTACAGGGGATAACACTGAAGCTTTCTTT	CASSFTGDNTEAFF
TRBJ1-5	once	TRBV19	TRBD1	12	TGTGCCAGTAGCGACAGGGATCAGCCCCAGCATTTT	CASSDRDQPQHF
TRBJ1-2	-	TRBV28	-	19	TGTGCCAGCAGTTTAAGTTGGGAGGGGACTTGGACAGAGAACTATGGCTACACCTTC	CASSLSWEGTWTENYGYTF
TRBJ2-7	-	TRBV6-6	TRBD1	15	TGTGCCAGCAGTTACTCCGGGACAGGACCCTACGAGCAGTACTTC	CASSYSGTGPYEQYF
TRBJ2-3	-	TRBV7-3	TRBD2	18	TGTGCCAGCAGCTTAAACGGGGCGGGAGGGCCGGGCACAGATACGCAGTATTTT	CASSLNGAGGPGTDTQYF
TRBJ2-7	-	TRBV27	TRBD2	15	TGTGCCAGCAGTTCTGGACTAGCGGGATCTCGGGAGCAGTACTTC	CASSSGLAGSREQYF
TRBJ1-6	-	TRBV4-3	-	16	TGCGCCAGCAGCCAAGTTGGAGGGATCCATAATTCACCCCTCCACTTT	CASSQVGGIHNSPLHF
TRBJ2-7	-	TRBV28	-	14	TGTGCCAGCACCCAGACAGGAGGCTCCTACGAGCAGTACTTC	CASTQTGGSYEQYF
TRBJ2-7	-	TRBV7-2	-	13	TGTGCCAGCAGCTTAGGGTGGGGCGACGAGCAGTACTTC	CASSLGWGDEQYF
TRBJ2-3	-	TRBV5-1	TRBD2	16	TGCGCCAGCAGCTCCTTAGCGGGAGGGCTCACAGATACGCAGTATTTT	CASSSLAGGLTDTQYF
TRBJ1-5	-	TRBV7-2	-	13	TGTGCCAGCAGCTTAAGGGGAGGGCAGCCCCAGCATTTT	CASSLRGGQPQHF
TRBJ2-3	once	TRBV9	TRBD2	15	TGTGCCAGCAGCGTAGTGGCGGGAGTAACCGATACGCAGTATTTT	CASSVVAGVTDTQYF
TRBJ1-2	few	TRBV6-6	TRBD1	14	TGTGCCAGCAGCCTCGGGACAGAGAGAGATGGCTACACCTTC	CASSLGTERDGYTF
TRBJ2-2	-	TRBV19	-	13	TGTGCCGGTGGACACGCGAACACCGGGGAGCTGTTTTTT	CAGGHANTGELFF
TRBJ2-1	-	TRBV11-3	TRBD2	16	TGTGCCAGCAGCTTAGATGGCCGGGAGGGCCGGGATGAGCAGTTCTTC	CASSLDGREGRDEQFF
TRBJ1-1	-	TRBV7-9	TRBD1	16	TGTGCCAGCAGCTTAGAAGGGGGCAGGGGGAACACTGAAGCTTTCTTT	CASSLEGGRGNTEAFF
TRBJ2-2	once	TRBV7-9	-	13	TGTGCCAGCAGCTGGGCAGGGACCGGGGAGCTGTTTTTT	CASSWAGTGELFF
TRBJ1-2	-	TRBV7-9	TRBD1	14	TGTGCCAGCAGCTCGATCCCGGGACAGGGGGTCTACACCTTC	CASSSIPGQGVYTF
TRBJ1-2	-	TRBV7-3	-	13	TGTGCCAGCAGCTTAACCGGGGACTATGGCTACACCTTC	CASSLTGDYGYTF
TRBJ2-7	-	TRBV28	TRBD2	14	TGTGCCAGCAGGCCTAGCGGGAGGGTGGGCGAGCAGTACTTC	CASRPSGRVGEQYF